Following are 24 T cell receptor beta chains from one sample sequenced in a study of blood T cell repertoires in COVID-19. Profiling relied on immunoSEQ multiplex PCR, and the TCRdb table lists in-frame clones only, not all of them. The sample includes a few hundred thousand clones, 88% seen only once; the top ten take around 4%. What was sequenced was peripheral blood. These TCRs come from a woman aged 45-60 years with active or convalescent COVID-19.

The chain uses TRBV15 and TRBJ1-4; 9 bases match TRBD1. Germline V CDR1 and CDR2: LNHNV, YYDKDF (reference sequence). There are 16 residues in the CDR3. Losses at the gene ends were 1 base for V and 5 bases for J; bases not matched to a gene: 5. The CDR3 DNA follows: TGTGCCACCAGCAGAGGAGGGACAGGGTTAAATGAAAAACTGTTTTTT. The encoded protein is CATSRGGTGLNEKLFF.

The V and J genes are TRBV28 and TRBJ2-5, with a weak D call TRBD2 (6 bases). CDR1 is MDHEN and CDR2 is SYDVKM in the germline V gene. The CDR3 runs to 13 residues. The V end lost 5 bases, the J end lost 7 bases, and 14 bases lay between the germline ends. The CDR3 loop reads CASSPGTPGTQYF. CDR3 DNA: TGTGCCAGCAGTCCCGGGACTCCGGGGACCCAGTACTTC.

The rearrangement uses TRBV9 and TRBJ1-6; perhaps TRBD1 as D (6 bases). The germline V gene encodes CDR1 SGDLS and CDR2 YYNGEE. The length of the CDR3 is 14 residues. The ends were cut back, 4 bases at V and 6 bases at J, with 11 bases in the middle. CDR3 sequence (DNA): TGTGCCAGCAGCATTACAGGGTCTAATTCACCCCTCCACTTT. Translated, it gives CASSITGSNSPLHF.

V usage is TRBV6-6 and J usage is TRBJ2-7; TRBD2 agrees at 9 bases. CDR1 and CDR2 from the germline V gene are MNHNY and SVGAGI (reference sequence). This CDR3 region has 15 residues. V shed 4 bases and J 4 bases; nucleotides not matched to a gene: 8. The CDR3 region is CASSLHSGSIYEQYF. CDR3 in DNA: TGTGCCAGCAGTTTACATAGCGGGAGTATATACGAGCAGTACTTC.

The chain uses TRBV12-3 or TRBV12-4 and TRBJ1-2; TRBD1 is a possible D gene (5 bases). Trimming took off 6 bases at V and 9 bases at J, with 14 bases between the two ends. The CDR3 has 12 residues. Here the CDR3 reads CASSPSGLRYTF. In DNA, the CDR3 is TGTGCCAGCAGCCCTTCGGGACTTCGCTACACCTTC.

This chain links TRBV30 with TRBJ1-1, with D perhaps matching TRBD1 (6 bases). Trimming took off 2 bases at V and 1 base at J, with 20 bases between the two ends. CDR3 length equals 17 residues. CDR1 and CDR2 from the germline V gene are GTSNPN and SVGIG (reference sequence). CDR3 nucleotides: TGTGCCTGGAGTTTGAAGGGGGTCTTGGGTGGGAACACTGAAGCTTTCTTT. Translated: CAWSLKGVLGGNTEAFF.

The gene calls are TRBV5-1 and TRBJ2-1, with D tentatively TRBD2 (6 bases). In germline, CDR1 is SGHRS, CDR2 YFSETQ. Trimming pared 3 bases from V and 12 bases from J, leaving 16 bases between. This CDR3 is built from 13 residues. As DNA, the CDR3 is TGCGCCAGCAGCTCGAACCGGGACTTAGGGCAGTTCTTC. This encodes CASSSNRDLGQFF.

The V gene is TRBV20-1, the J gene TRBJ1-1, with unresolved D. With 3 bases removed from V and 0 bases from J, the gap between germline ends came to 8 bases. The CDR3 loop spans 13 amino acids. Per germline, CDR1 DFQATT and CDR2 SNEGSKA (reference sequence). The CDR3 here is CSASSGLNTEAFF. CDR3 coding DNA: TGCAGTGCTAGTTCGGGGTTGAACACTGAAGCTTTCTTT.

The rearrangement uses TRBV12-3 or TRBV12-4 and TRBJ1-3, with D hard to call. V lost 2 bases to trimming and J lost 3 bases, with 5 bases between them. The CDR3 sequence is 13 residues long. For the CDR3, the DNA is TGTGCCAGCAGTTTATCCTTTGGAAACACCATATATTTT. Translated, it gives CASSLSFGNTIYF.

The chain links TRBV2 to TRBJ1-1; D may be TRBD1 (6 bases). The CDR3 has 15 residues. CDR1 is SNHLY, CDR2 FYNNEI, per germline. Trimming left V 6 bases short and J 1 base short, with 15 bases between. DNA for the CDR3: TGTGCCAGCAGGGGGGGCGGGGGCAAGAACACTGAAGCTTTCTTT. It specifies CASRGGGGKNTEAFF.

CDR3 loop: CASSSLEGLAGVTAYEQYF. DNA of the CDR3: TGTGCCAGCAGCTCTCTTGAGGGACTAGCGGGAGTAACGGCCTACGAGCAGTACTTC. J is TRBJ2-7 and V is TRBV7-8, with 14 bases that match TRBD2. After removal of 4 bases from V and 2 bases from J, the junction contained 13 bases not matched to a gene. In germline, CDR1 is SGHVS, CDR2 FQNEAQ. The CDR3 has 19 amino acids.

The rearrangement links TRBV5-1 to TRBJ1-1, with D unresolved. CDR1 is SGHRS, CDR2 YFSETQ, per germline. CDR3 length: 16 residues. Trimming took off 4 bases at V and 1 base at J, with 17 bases between the two ends. CDR3 in DNA: TGCGCCAGCAGCGTGGAAGTACAGAGGGCGAACACTGAAGCTTTCTTT. Its translation is CASSVEVQRANTEAFF.

The chain has TRBV30 and TRBJ1-1; tentatively, D is TRBD1 (5 bases). Germline assignment: CDR1 GTSNPN and CDR2 SVGIG (reference sequence). The CDR3 is 11 residues long. The V and J ends lost 1 base and 7 bases respectively, with 7 bases between them. As DNA, the CDR3 is TGTGCCTGGAGTGAGGGGCTTGAAGCTTTCTTT. It codes for CAWSEGLEAFF.

The rearrangement uses TRBV18 and TRBJ1-3; tentative D call: TRBD1 (5 bases). The CDR3 spans 17 residues. V was clipped by 2 bases and J by 0 bases, with 14 bases between them. Germline lookup yields CDR1 KGHSH and CDR2 LQKENI. CDR3 protein: CASSPKSRDLSGNTIYF. The CDR3 region has the DNA TGTGCCAGCTCACCAAAATCCAGGGATCTCTCTGGAAACACCATATATTTT. The full variable domain, its missing parts supplied by reference TRBV18 and TRBJ1-3, is NAGVMQNPRHLVRRRGQEARLRCSPMKGHSHVYWYRQLPEEGLKFMVYLQKENIIDESGMPKERFSAEFPKEGPSILRIQQVVRGDSAAYFCASSPKSRDLSGNTIYFGEGSWLTVV.

This clone appeared a few times. The V gene is TRBV13, the J gene TRBJ2-5, with 7 bases fitting TRBD1. The CDR3 has 14 amino acids. V lost 0 bases and J lost 7; bases outside the gene matches: 5. CDR1 and CDR2 from the germline V gene are PRHDT and FYEKMQ (reference sequence). The CDR3 DNA is TGTGCCAGCAGCTTAGGGAACAGGGGTGGGACCCAGTACTTC. Its translation: CASSLGNRGGTQYF. Combining the CDR3 with reference TRBV13 and TRBJ2-5 gives the whole variable domain AAGVIQSPRHLIKEKRETATLKCYPIPRHDTVYWYQQGPGQDPQFLISFYEKMQSDKGSIPDRFSAQQFSDYHSELNMSSLELGDSALYFCASSLGNRGGTQYFGPGTRLLVL.

The chain couples TRBV10-3 to TRBJ2-3; 9 bases are shared with TRBD2. The germline V gene has CDR1 ENHRY and CDR2 SYGVKD. V lost 8 bases and J lost 2; bases outside the gene matches: 5. CDR3 length: 14 residues. CDR3 nucleotides: TGTGCCATCGGGCGGGGGGGCCCCACAGATACGCAGTATTTT. Residues: CAIGRGGPTDTQYF.

The chain carries TRBV29-1 and TRBJ2-5, with 14 bases matching TRBD2. The length of the CDR3 is 16 residues. The V gene's germline CDR1 is SQVTM and CDR2 ANQGSEA. V gave up 7 bases and J gave up 5 bases; unmatched junction bases: 12. The CDR3 loop reads CSGNKIRTSGRETQYF. The CDR3 coding sequence is TGCAGCGGAAACAAAATAAGGACTAGCGGGAGGGAGACCCAGTACTTC. Full variable domain (rest looked up from reference TRBV29-1 and TRBJ2-5): SAVISQKPSRDICQRGTSLTIQCQVDSQVTMMFWYRQQPGQSLTLIATANQGSEATYESGFVIDKFPISRPNLTFSTLTVSNMSPEDSSIYLCSGNKIRTSGRETQYFGPGTRLLVL.

V usage is TRBV5-1 and J usage is TRBJ2-5; 7 nucleotides align to TRBD2. Trimming at V came to 4 bases and at J to 2 bases, leaving 2 bases not matched to a gene. The CDR3 loop spans 13 amino acids. Germline V gene sequence: CDR1 SGHRS, CDR2 YFSETQ. The chain's CDR3 is CASSREGQETQYF. The CDR3 DNA reads as TGCGCCAGCAGCAGGGAGGGTCAAGAGACCCAGTACTTC.

V and J are TRBV4-3 and TRBJ1-5; TRBD1 agrees at 9 bases. Unmatched junction bases numbered 3, after V lost 1 base and J lost 5 bases. The germline V gene encodes CDR1 LGHNA and CDR2 YSLEER. CDR3 length: 15 amino acids. The CDR3 reads CASSQGGDRDQPQHF. Here the CDR3 DNA reads TGCGCCAGCAGCCAAGGGGGGGACAGGGATCAGCCCCAGCATTTT.

The V call is TRBV13, the J call TRBJ2-7; D might be TRBD2 (6 bases). The CDR3 covers 14 residues. CDR1 PRHDT and CDR2 FYEKMQ come from the germline V gene (reference sequence). Trimming cost V 7 bases and J 1 base, with 14 bases left between them. The CDR3 protein is CASTRLGRSYEQYF. CDR3 in DNA: TGTGCCAGCACGCGGCTGGGGAGGTCCTACGAGCAGTACTTC.

The V gene is TRBV5-4, the J gene TRBJ2-5, with 11 bases matching TRBD1. CDR3 length: 15 amino acids. V trimming: 3 bases; J trimming: 4 bases; junction bases outside the gene matches: 5. CDR1 and CDR2 (germline): SGHNT, YYREEE (reference sequence). The CDR3 coding sequence is TGTGCCAGCAGCTCAGGGACAGGGGGAGCAGAGACCCAGTACTTC. It encodes CASSSGTGGAETQYF.

The gene calls are TRBV6-5 and TRBJ1-3; D remains unclear. Trimming left V 5 bases short and J 0 bases short, with 11 bases between. The V gene's germline CDR1 is MNHEY and CDR2 SVGAGI. This CDR3 comprises 15 residues. CDR3 loop: CASSLSGGSGNTIYF. In DNA, the CDR3 is TGTGCCAGCAGTCTCTCGGGTGGCTCTGGAAACACCATATATTTT.

The V gene is TRBV29-1, the J gene TRBJ1-2; 10 nucleotides agree with TRBD1. There are 13 residues in the CDR3. Trimming at V came to 7 bases and at J to 2 bases, leaving 4 bases not matched to a gene. Germline CDR1 SQVTM, CDR2 ANQGSEA. The CDR3 here is CSGRQGANYGYTF. Here the CDR3 DNA reads TGCAGCGGCAGACAGGGGGCAAACTATGGCTACACCTTC.

The chain links TRBV14 to TRBJ2-7; D is possibly TRBD2 (6 bases). CDR1 is SGHDN and CDR2 is FVKESK in the germline V gene. The CDR3 has 14 amino acids. V was cut by 1 base and J by 6 bases, with 13 bases left in between. CDR3 bases: TGTGCCAGCAGCCAAGTGGGGGGTTTCGGCGAGCAGTACTTC. Translation gives CASSQVGGFGEQYF.